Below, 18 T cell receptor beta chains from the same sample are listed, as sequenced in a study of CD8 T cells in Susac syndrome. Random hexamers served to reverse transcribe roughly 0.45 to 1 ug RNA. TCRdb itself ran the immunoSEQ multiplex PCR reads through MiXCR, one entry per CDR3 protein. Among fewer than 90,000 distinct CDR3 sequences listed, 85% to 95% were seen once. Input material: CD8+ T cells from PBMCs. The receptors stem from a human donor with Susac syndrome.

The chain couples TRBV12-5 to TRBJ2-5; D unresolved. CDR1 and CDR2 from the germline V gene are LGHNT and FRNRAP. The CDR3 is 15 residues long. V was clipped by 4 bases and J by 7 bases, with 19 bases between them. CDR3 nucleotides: TGTGCTAGTGGTTCCGATAAGGGAAAGGCTGGGACCCAGTACTTC. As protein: CASGSDKGKAGTQYF.

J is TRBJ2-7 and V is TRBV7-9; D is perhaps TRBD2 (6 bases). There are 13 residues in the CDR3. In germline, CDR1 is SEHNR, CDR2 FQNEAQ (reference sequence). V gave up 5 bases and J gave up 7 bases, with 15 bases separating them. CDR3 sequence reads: CASSPGSGREQYF. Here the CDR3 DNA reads TGTGCCAGCAGCCCAGGCTCAGGGAGGGAGCAGTACTTC.

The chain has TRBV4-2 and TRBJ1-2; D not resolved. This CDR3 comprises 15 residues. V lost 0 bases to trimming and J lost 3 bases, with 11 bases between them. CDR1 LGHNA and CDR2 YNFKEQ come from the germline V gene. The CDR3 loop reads CASSQESRDYYGYTF. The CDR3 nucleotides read TGTGCCAGCAGCCAAGAGTCACGGGATTACTATGGCTACACCTTC.

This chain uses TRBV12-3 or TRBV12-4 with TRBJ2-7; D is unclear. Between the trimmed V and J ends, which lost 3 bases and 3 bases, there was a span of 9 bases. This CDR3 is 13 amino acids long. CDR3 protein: CASSLNGIYEQYF. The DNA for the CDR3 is TGTGCCAGCAGTTTGAACGGAATCTACGAGCAGTACTTC.

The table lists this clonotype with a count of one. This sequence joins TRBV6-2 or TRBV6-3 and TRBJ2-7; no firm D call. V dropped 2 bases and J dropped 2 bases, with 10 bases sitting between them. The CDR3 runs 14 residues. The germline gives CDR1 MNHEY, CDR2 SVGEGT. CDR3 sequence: CASSYLKAAYEQYF. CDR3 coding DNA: TGTGCCAGCAGTTACCTCAAGGCAGCCTACGAGCAGTACTTC.

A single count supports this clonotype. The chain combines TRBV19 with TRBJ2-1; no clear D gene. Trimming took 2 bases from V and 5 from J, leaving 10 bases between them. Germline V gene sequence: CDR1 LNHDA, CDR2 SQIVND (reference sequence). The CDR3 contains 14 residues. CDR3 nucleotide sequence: TGTGCCAGTAGTATATTGGGTGACGACAATGAGCAGTTCTTC. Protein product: CASSILGDDNEQFF.

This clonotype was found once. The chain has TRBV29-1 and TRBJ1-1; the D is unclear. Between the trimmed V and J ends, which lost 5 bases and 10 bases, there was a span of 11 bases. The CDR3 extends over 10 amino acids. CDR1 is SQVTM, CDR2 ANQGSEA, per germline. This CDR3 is CSVLPGGAFF. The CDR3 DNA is TGCAGCGTTCTACCGGGAGGAGCTTTCTTT.

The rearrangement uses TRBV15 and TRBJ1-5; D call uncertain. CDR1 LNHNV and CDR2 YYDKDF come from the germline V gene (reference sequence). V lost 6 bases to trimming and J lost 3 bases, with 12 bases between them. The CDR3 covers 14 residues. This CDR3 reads CATRGDGNNQPQHF. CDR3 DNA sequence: TGTGCCACCAGGGGCGACGGGAACAATCAGCCCCAGCATTTT.

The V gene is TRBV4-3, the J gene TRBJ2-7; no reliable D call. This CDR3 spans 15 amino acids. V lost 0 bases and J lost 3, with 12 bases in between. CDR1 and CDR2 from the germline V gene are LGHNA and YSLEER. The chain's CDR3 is CASSQETGPHYEQYF. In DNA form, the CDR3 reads TGCGCCAGCAGCCAAGAGACCGGTCCCCACTACGAGCAGTACTTC.

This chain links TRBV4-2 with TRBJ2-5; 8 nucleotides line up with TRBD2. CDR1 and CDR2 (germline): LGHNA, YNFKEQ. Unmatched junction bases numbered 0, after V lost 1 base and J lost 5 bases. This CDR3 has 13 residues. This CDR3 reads CASSQGGGETQYF. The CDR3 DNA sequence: TGTGCCAGCAGCCAAGGCGGGGGGGAGACCCAGTACTTC.

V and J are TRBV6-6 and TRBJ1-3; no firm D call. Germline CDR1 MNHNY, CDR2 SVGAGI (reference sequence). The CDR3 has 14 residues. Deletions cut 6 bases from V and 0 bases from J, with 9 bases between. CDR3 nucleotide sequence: TGTGCCAGCAGGGACTCCGACTCTGGAAACACCATATATTTT. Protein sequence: CASRDSDSGNTIYF.

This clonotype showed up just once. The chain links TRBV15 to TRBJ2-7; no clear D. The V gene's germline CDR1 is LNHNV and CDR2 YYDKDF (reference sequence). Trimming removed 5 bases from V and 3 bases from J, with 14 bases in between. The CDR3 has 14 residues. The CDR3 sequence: CATSSPQEHYEQYF. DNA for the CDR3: TGTGCCACCAGCTCCCCTCAGGAGCACTACGAGCAGTACTTC.

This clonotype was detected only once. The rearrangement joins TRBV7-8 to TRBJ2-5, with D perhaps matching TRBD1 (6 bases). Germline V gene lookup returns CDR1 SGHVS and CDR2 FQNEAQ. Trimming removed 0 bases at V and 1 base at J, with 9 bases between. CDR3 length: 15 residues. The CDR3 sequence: CASSLAGTPQETQYF. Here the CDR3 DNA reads TGTGCCAGCAGCTTAGCTGGGACACCCCAAGAGACCCAGTACTTC. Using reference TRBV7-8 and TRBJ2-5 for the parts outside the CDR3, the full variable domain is GAGVSQSPRYKVAKRGQDVALRCDPISGHVSLFWYQQALGQGPEFLTYFQNEAQLDKSGLPSDRFFAERPEGSVSTLKIQRTQQEDSAVYLCASSLAGTPQETQYFGPGTRLLVL.

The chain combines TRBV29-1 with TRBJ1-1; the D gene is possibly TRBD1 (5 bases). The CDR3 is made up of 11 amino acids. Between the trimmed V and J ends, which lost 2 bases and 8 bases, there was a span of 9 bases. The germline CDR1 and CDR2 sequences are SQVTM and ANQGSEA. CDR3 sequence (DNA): TGCAGCGTTGAAATCGGGACCGAAGCTTTCTTT. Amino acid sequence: CSVEIGTEAFF.

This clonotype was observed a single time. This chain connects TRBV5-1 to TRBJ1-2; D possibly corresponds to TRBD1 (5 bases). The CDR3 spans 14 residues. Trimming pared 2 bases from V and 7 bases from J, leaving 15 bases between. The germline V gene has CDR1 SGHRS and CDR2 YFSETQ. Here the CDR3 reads CASSFGMGEGGYTF. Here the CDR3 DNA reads TGCGCCAGCAGCTTCGGTATGGGGGAAGGTGGCTACACCTTC.

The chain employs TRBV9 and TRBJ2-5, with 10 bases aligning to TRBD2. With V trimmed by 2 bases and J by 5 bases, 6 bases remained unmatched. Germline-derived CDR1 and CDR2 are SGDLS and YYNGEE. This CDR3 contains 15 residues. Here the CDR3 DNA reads TGTGCCAGCAGCGTCAGCGGGAGGGCCGGGGAGACCCAGTACTTC. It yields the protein CASSVSGRAGETQYF. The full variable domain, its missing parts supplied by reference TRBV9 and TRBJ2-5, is DSGVTQTPKHLITATGQRVTLRCSPRSGDLSVYWYQQSLDQGLQFLIQYYNGEERAKGNILERFSAQQFPDLHSELNLSSLELGDSALYFCASSVSGRAGETQYFGPGTRLLVL.

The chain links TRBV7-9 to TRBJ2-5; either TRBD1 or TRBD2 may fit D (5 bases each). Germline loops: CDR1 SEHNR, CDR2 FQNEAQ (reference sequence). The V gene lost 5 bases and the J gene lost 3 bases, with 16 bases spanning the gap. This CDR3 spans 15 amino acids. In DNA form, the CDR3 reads TGTGCCAGCAGCCAAAATCTAGGGACGGAAGAGACCCAGTACTTC. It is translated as CASSQNLGTEETQYF.

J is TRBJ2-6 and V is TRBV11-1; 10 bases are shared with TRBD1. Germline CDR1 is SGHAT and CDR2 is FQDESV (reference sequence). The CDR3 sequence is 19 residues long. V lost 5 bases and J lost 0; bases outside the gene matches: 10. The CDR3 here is CASSAPLGQGNSGANVLTF. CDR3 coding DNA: TGTGCCAGCAGCGCCCCCCTGGGACAGGGGAACTCTGGGGCCAACGTCCTGACTTTC.